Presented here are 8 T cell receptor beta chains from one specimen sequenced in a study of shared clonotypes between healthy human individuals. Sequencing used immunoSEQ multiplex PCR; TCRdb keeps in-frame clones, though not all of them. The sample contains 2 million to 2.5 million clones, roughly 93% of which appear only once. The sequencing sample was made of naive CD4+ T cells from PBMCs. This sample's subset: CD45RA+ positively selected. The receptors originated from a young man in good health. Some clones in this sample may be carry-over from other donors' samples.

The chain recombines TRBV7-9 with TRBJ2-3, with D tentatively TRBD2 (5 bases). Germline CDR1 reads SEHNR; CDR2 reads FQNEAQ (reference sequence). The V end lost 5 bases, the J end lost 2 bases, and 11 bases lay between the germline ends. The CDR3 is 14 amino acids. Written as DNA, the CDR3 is TGTGCCAGCAGCCCCCCGGGGAACACAGATACGCAGTATTTT. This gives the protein CASSPPGNTDTQYF.

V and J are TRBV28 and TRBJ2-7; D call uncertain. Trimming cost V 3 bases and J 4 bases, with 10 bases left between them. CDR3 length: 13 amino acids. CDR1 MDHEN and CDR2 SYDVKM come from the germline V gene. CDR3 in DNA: TGTGCCAGCAGTTTTTGGGTAGCTTACGAGCAGTACTTC. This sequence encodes CASSFWVAYEQYF.

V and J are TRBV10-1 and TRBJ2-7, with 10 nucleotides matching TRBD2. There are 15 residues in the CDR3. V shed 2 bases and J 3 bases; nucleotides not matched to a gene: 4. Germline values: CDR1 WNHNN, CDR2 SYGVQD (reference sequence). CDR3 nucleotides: TGCGCCAGCAGTGAGGAAAGGACTAGCGGCTACGAGCAGTACTTC. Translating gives CASSEERTSGYEQYF.

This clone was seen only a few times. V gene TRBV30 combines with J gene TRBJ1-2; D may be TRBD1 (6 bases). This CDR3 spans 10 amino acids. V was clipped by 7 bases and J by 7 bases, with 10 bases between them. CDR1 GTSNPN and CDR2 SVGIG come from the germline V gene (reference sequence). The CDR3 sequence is CASSDSGYTF. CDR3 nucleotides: TGTGCCTCGTCGGACAGTGGCTACACCTTC.

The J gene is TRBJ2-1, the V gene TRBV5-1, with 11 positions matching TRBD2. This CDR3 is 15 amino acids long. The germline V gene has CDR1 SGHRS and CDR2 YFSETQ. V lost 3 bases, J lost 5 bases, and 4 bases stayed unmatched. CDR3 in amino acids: CASSSRLAGNNEQFF. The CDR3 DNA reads TGCGCCAGCAGCTCCCGACTAGCGGGGAACAATGAGCAGTTCTTC.

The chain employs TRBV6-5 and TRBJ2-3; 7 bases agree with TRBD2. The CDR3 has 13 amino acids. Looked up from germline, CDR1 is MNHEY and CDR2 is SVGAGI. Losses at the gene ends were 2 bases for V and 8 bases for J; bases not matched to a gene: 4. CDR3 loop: CASSYAGRGTQYF. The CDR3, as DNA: TGTGCCAGCAGTTACGCGGGGAGGGGTACGCAGTATTTT.

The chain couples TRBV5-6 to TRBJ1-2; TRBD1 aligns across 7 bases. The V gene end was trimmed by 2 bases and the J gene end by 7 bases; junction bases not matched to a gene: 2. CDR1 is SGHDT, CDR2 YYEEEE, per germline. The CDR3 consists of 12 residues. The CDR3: CASSFTGAGYTF. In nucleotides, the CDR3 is TGTGCCAGCAGCTTCACAGGGGCTGGCTACACCTTC.

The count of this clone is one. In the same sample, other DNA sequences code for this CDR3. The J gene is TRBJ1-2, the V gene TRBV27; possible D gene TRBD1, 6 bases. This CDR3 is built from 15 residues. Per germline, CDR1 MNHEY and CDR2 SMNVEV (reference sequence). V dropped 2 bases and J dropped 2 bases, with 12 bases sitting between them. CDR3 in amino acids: CASSLRGQGNYGYTF. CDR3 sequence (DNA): TGTGCCAGCAGTTTACGGGGGCAGGGGAACTATGGCTACACCTTC.